This TCR beta chain was identified during a study of blood T cell repertoires in COVID-19. Authors' processing steps: How many nucleated cells were present was estimated from reference gene primer amplification. Some clones are missing from TCRdb's copy, which holds only in-frame ones; the method was immunoSEQ multiplex PCR. That table gives V, J and clone size, and the DNA gave D and trimming. The profile covers around 300,000 clones, with roughly nine tenths appearing a single time and roughly 2.9% taken by the ten largest. Seattle patient enrollment occurred during active infection, with longitudinal follow-up thereafter. The V gene's germline CDR1 is SGHRS and CDR2 YFSETQ. Unmatched junction bases numbered 6, after V lost 4 bases and J lost 4 bases. The CDR3 runs 14 residues.

The source of this sequence is a woman aged 25 to 45 with COVID-19, enrolled during active disease. Sequenced material: peripheral blood. J is TRBJ1-1 and V is TRBV5-1; 8 nucleotides align to TRBD1. The CDR3: CASSPTGGSTEAFF. The CDR3 nucleotides read TGCGCCAGCAGCCCCACAGGGGGAAGCACTGAAGCTTTCTTT.